The TCR beta chain under discussion was sequenced for a study of blood T cell repertoires in COVID-19. Study-level information: Samples of COVID-19 (acute and convalescent) were obtained from the United States, Italy and Spain. PBMCs, B-cell-depleted T cells, or T cells were the source of the cDNA or gDNA that made up the material.

As originally analysed: Nucleated cell number was recorded as an estimate derived from reference gene primer amplification. The assay was immunoSEQ multiplex PCR, and TCRdb's table has in-frame clones only and misses some. V and J calls and clone size come straight from that table; D and trimming were deduced from the DNA. The table has about 260,000 clones, approximately 88% seen once. The CDR3 is 15 amino acids. In germline, CDR1 is SEHNR, CDR2 FQNEAQ (reference sequence). Losses at the gene ends were 3 bases for V and 1 base for J; bases not matched to a gene: 2. This receptor was identified in a human donor in a cohort sampled during active COVID-19. Material for sequencing was peripheral blood. V is TRBV7-9 and J is TRBJ1-1; 10 bases line up with TRBD1. The CDR3 region has the DNA TGTGCCAGCAGCTTCCGGGACAGGGGGAACACTGAAGCTTTCTTT. Translation gives CASSFRDRGNTEAFF.